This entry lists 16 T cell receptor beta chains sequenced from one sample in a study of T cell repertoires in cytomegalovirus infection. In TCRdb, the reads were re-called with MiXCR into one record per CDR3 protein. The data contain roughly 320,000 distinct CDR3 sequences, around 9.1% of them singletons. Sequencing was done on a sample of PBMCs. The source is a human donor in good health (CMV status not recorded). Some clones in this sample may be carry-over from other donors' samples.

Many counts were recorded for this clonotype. CDR3 sequence reads: CAISAGAASQETQYF. The CDR3 DNA sequence: TGTGCCATCAGTGCAGGGGCCGCATCTCAAGAGACCCAGTACTTC. V and J are TRBV10-3 and TRBJ2-5; maybe TRBD1 (6 bases). Trimming took off 4 bases at V and 2 bases at J, with 14 bases between the two ends. Germline CDR1 is ENHRY and CDR2 is SYGVKD. CDR3 length: 15 residues.

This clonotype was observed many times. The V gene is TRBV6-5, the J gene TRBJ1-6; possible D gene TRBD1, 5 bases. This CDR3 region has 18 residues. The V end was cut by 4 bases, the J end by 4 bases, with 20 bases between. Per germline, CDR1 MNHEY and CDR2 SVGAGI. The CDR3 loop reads CASSFLPQGSRYNSPLHF. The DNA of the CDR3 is TGTGCCAGCAGTTTTTTGCCTCAGGGTTCCCGATATAATTCACCCCTCCACTTT.

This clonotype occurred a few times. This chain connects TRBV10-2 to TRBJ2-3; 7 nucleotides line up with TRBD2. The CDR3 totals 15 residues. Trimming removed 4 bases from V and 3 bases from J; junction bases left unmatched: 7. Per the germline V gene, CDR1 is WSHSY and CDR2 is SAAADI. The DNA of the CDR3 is TGCGCCAGCAGTGCCGTGGGGGGGGGGACAGATACGCAGTATTTT. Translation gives CASSAVGGGTDTQYF.

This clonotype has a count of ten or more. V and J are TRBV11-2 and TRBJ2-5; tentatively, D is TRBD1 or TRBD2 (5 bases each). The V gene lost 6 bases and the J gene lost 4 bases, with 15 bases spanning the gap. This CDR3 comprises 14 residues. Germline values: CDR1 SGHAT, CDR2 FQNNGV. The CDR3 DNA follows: TGTGCCAGCAGTCTAATCCGGGACCCAGAGACCCAGTACTTC. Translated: CASSLIRDPETQYF. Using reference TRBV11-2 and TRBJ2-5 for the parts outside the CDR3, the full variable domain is EAGVAQSPRYKIIEKRQSVAFWCNPISGHATLYWYQQILGQGPKLLIQFQNNGVVDDSQLPKDRFSAERLKGVDSTLKIQPAKLEDSAVYLCASSLIRDPETQYFGPGTRLLVL.

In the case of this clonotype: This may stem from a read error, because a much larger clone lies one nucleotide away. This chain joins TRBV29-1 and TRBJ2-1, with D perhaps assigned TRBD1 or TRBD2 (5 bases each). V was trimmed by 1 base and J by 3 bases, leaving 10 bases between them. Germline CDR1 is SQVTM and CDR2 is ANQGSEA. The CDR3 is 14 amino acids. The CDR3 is CSVEGGTNYNEQFF. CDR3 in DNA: TGCAGCGTTGAAGGAGGGACCAACTACAATGAGCAGTTCTTC.

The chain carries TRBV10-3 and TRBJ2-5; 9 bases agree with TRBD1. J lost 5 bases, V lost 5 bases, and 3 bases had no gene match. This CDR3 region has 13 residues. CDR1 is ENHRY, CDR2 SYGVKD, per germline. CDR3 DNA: TGTGCCATCAGTCCTGGACAGGGGGAGACCCAGTACTTC. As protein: CAISPGQGETQYF.

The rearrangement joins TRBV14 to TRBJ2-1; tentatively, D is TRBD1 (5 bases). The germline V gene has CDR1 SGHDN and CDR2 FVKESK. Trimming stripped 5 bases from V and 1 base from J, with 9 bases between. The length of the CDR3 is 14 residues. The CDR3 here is CASSSRVSYNEQFF. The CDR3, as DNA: TGTGCCAGCAGCTCCAGGGTATCCTACAATGAGCAGTTCTTC.

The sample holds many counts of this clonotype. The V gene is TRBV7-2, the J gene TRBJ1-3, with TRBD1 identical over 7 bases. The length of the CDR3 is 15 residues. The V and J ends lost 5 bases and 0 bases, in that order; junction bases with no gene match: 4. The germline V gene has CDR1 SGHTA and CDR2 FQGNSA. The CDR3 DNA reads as TGTGCCAGCAGCGTGGGACAGAGCTCTGGAAACACCATATATTTT. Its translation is CASSVGQSSGNTIYF.

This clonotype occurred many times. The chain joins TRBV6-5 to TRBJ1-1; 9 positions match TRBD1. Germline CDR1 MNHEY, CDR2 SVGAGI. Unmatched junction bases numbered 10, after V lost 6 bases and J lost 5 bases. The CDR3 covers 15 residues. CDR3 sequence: CASRAGTGKGTEAFF. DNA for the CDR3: TGTGCCAGCAGGGCCGGGACAGGGAAGGGGACTGAAGCTTTCTTT.

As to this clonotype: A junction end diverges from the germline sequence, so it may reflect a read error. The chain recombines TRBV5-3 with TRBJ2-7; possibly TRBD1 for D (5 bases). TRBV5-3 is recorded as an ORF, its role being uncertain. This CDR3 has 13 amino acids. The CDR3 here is CASSLTAHYEQYF. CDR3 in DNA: TGTGCCAGCAGCTTGACAGCTCACTACGAGCAGTACTTC.

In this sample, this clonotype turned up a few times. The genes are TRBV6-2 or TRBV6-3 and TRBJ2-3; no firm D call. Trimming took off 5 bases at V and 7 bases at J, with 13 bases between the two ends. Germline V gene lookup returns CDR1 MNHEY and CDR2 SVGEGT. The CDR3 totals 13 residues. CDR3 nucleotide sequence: TGTGCCAGCAGTGACCAGACTCCCAATACGCAGTATTTT. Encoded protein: CASSDQTPNTQYF.

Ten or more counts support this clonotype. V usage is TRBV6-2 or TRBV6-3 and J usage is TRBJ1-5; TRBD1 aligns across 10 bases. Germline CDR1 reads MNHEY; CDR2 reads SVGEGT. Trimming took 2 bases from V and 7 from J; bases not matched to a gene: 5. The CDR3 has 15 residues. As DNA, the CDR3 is TGTGCCAGCAGTTACCCGGGACAGGGGTGGCAGCCCCAGCATTTT. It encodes CASSYPGQGWQPQHF.

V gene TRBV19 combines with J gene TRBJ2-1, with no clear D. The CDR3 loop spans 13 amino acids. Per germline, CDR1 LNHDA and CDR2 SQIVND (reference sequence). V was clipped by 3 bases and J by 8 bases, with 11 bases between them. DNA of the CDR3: TGTGCCAGTAGTATCGAAGATACGGATGAGCAGTTCTTC. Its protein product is CASSIEDTDEQFF.

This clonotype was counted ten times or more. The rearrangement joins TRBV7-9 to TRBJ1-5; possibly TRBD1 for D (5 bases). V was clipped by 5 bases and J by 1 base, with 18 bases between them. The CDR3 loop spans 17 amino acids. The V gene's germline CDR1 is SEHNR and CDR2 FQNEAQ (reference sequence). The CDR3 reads CASSPDAGGTSNQPQHF. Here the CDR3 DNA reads TGTGCCAGCAGCCCGGATGCGGGGGGGACGAGCAATCAGCCCCAGCATTTT.

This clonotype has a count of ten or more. Here the CDR3 DNA reads TGTGCCAGCAGCTCACGGGACAGGGGGCTGCCATACGAGCAGTACGTC. Protein: CASSSRDRGLPYEQYV. The chain has TRBV7-6 and TRBJ2-7, with TRBD1 identical over 12 bases. The CDR3 covers 16 residues. The germline CDR1 and CDR2 sequences are SGHVS and FNYEAQ. The V segment lost 4 bases and the J segment 4 bases; nucleotides outside the gene matches: 8.

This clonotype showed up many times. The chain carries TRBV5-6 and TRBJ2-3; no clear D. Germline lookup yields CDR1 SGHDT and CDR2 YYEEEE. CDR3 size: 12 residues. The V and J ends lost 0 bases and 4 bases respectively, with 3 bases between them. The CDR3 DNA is TGTGCCAGCAGCTTGGCTCCAGATACGCAGTATTTT. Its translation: CASSLAPDTQYF. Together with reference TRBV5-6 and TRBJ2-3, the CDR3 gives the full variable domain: DAGVTQSPTHLIKTRGQQVTLRCSPKSGHDTVSWYQQALGQGPQFIFQYYEEEERQRGNFPDRFSGHQFPNYSSELNVNALLLGDSALYLCASSLAPDTQYFGPGTRLTVL.